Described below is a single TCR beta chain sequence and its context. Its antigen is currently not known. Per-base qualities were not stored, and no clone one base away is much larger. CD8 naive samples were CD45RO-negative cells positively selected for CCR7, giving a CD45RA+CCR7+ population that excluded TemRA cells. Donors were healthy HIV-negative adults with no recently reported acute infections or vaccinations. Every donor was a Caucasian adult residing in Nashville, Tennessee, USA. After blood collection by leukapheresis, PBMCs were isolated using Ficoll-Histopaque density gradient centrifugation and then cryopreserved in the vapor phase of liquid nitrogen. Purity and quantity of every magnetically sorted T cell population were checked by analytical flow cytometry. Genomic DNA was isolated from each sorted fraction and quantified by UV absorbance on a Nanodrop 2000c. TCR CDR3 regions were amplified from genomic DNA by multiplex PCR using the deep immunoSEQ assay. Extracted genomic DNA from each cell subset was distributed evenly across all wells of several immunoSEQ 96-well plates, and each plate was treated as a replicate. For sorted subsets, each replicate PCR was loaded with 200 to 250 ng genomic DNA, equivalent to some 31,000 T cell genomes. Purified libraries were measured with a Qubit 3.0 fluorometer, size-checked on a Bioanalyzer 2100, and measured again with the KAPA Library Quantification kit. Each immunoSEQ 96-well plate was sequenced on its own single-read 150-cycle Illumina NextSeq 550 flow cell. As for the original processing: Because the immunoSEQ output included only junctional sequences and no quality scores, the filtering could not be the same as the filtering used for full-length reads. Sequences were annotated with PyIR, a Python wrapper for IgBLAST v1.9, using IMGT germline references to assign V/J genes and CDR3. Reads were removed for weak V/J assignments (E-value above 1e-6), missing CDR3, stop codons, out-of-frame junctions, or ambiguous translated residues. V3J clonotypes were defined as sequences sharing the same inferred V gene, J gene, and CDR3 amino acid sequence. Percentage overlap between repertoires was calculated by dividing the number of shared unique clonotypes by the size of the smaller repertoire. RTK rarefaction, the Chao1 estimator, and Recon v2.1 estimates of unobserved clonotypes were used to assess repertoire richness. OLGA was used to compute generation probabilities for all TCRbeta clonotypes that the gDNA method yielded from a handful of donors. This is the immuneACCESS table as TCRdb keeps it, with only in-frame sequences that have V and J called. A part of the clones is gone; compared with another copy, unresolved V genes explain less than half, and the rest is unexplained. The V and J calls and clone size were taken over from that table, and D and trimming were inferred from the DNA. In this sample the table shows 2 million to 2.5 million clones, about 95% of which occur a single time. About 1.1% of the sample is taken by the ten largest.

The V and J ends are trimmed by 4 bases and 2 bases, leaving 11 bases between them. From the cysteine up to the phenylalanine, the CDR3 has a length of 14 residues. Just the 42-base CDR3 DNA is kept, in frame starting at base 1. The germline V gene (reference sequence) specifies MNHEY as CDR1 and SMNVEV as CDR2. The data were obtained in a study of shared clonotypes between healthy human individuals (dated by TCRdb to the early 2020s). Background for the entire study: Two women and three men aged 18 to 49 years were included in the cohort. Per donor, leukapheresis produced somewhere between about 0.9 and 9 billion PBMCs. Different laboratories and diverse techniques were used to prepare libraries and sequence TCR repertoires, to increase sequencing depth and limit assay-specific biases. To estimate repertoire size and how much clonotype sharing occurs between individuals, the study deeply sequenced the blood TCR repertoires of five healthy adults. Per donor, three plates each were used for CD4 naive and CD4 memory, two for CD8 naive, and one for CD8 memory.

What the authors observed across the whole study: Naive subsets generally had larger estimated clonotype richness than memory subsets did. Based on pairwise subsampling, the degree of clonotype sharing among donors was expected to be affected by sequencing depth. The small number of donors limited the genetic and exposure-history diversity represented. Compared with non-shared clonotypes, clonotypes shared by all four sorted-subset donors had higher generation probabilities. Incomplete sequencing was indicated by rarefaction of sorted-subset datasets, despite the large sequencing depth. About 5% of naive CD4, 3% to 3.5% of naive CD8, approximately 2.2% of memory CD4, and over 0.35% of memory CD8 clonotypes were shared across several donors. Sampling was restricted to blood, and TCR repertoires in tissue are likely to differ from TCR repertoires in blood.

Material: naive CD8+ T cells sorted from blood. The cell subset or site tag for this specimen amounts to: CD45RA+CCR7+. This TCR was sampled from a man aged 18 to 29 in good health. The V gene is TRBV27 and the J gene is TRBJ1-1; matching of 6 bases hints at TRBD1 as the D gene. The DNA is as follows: TGTGCCAGCAGTTCTGGACAGATTAACACTGAAGCTTTCTTT. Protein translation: CASSSGQINTEAFF.